This record concerns one TCR beta chain sequence. This entry belongs to a study of blood T cell repertoires in COVID-19. Profiled with immunoSEQ multiplex PCR; TCRdb holds only in-frame clones, not every one. The data hold 290,000 or so clones, with about nine tenths observed a single time. Germline CDR1 and CDR2: LGHDT and YNNKEL (reference sequence). The ends were cut back, 1 base at V and 6 bases at J, with 22 bases in the middle. This CDR3 has 18 residues. The source is a young woman who had recovered from COVID-19. The source material was PBMCs or T cells enriched from blood (not recorded which). This chain connects TRBV3-1 (or the pseudogene TRBV3-2) to TRBJ1-5; D might be TRBD1 (6 bases). CDR3 sequence reads: CASSQGGGAGASGQPQHF. Written as DNA, the CDR3 is TGTGCCAGCAGCCAAGGTGGGGGTGCGGGGGCAAGCGGTCAGCCCCAGCATTTT.